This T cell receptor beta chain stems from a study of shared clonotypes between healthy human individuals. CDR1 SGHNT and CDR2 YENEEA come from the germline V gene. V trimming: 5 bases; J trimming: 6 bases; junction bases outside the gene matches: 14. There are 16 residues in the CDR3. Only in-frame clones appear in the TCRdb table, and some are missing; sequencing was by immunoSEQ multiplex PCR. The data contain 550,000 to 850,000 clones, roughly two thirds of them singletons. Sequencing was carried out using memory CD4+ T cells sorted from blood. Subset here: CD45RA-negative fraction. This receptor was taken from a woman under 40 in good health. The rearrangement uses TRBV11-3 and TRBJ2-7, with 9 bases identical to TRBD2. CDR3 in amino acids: CASSPRGSGSPVEQYF. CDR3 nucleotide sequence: TGTGCCAGCAGCCCCCGTGGTAGCGGGAGCCCCGTCGAGCAGTACTTC.